One sample yielded the 8 T cell receptor beta chains listed below, sequenced in a study of cytomegalovirus exposure and HLA in healthy donors. PCR employed 60 Vbeta and 13 Jbeta primers. Libraries were prepared by immunoSEQ multiplex PCR; TCRdb keeps only in-frame clonotypes and omits some of them. The sample comprises under 300,000 clones, roughly 70% of which are singletons, and about 2.2% rests with the top ten. The sample taken for sequencing was PBMCs. These receptors originate from a female donor in good health and CMV-seronegative.

Points on this clone: The junction does not match germline at one end; this may be a read error. Within the sample, other DNA sequences also encode this same CDR3. The V call is TRBV7-9, the J call TRBJ2-5; D gene unclear. The V gene's germline CDR1 is SEHNR and CDR2 FQNEAQ (reference sequence). The CDR3 sequence is 14 residues long. In DNA form, the CDR3 reads TGTGCCAGCACCTTACGGTTCGAACAAGAGACCCAGTACTTC. Its translation: CASTLRFEQETQYF.

For this clone: In the same sample, other DNA sequences code for this CDR3. The chain recombines TRBV6-1 with TRBJ2-7; 7 positions agree with TRBD1. Looked up from germline, CDR1 is MNHNS and CDR2 is SASEGT. The CDR3 spans 14 residues. With 0 bases clipped from V and 2 bases from J, the junction kept 1 base outside the gene matches. The DNA of the CDR3 is TGTGCCAGCAGTGAAGCAGGGGGCCCCTACGAGCAGTACTTC. Its translation: CASSEAGGPYEQYF.

The gene calls are TRBV6-6 and TRBJ1-5; D ambiguous. Trimming removed 7 bases at V and 4 bases at J, with 20 bases between. The germline V gene has CDR1 MNHNY and CDR2 SVGAGI (reference sequence). CDR3 size: 16 residues. The CDR3 protein is CASTLDFSGRNQPQHF. CDR3 nucleotide sequence: TGTGCCAGCACCTTGGACTTTTCCGGACGAAATCAGCCCCAGCATTTT.

V gene TRBV11-2 combines with J gene TRBJ1-4; maybe TRBD1 (5 bases). Per germline, CDR1 SGHAT and CDR2 FQNNGV. Trimming pared 6 bases from V and 6 bases from J, leaving 11 bases between. This CDR3 region has 13 residues. CDR3 DNA sequence: TGTGCCAGCAGAACTACAGGTGATGAAAAACTGTTTTTT. Translated: CASRTTGDEKLFF.

The chain carries TRBV25-1 and TRBJ1-2; D perhaps matches TRBD1 (5 bases). The germline V gene encodes CDR1 MGHDK and CDR2 SYGVNS. V lost 4 bases to trimming and J lost 6 bases, with 15 bases between them. This CDR3 has 14 amino acids. CDR3 protein: CASSVGRGTDGYTF. The CDR3 DNA reads as TGTGCCAGCAGTGTGGGTCGGGGGACGGATGGCTACACCTTC.

The chain employs TRBV19 and TRBJ2-5; 9 bases line up with TRBD2. V shed 3 bases, J shed 6 bases, and the junction held 8 bases outside the gene matches. The CDR3 has 15 amino acids. The germline V gene has CDR1 LNHDA and CDR2 SQIVND (reference sequence). CDR3 protein: CASSMDSGRIKTQYF. The CDR3 nucleotides are TGTGCCAGTAGTATGGACAGCGGGAGGATAAAGACCCAGTACTTC.

The chain links TRBV28 to TRBJ2-7; D may be TRBD1 (6 bases). This CDR3 has 15 amino acids. V was pared by 3 bases and J by 7 bases, with 19 bases between. Germline-derived CDR1 and CDR2 are MDHEN and SYDVKM. The CDR3 spells CASSFTGWPPGEQYF. CDR3 coding DNA: TGTGCCAGCAGTTTCACAGGGTGGCCTCCTGGTGAGCAGTACTTC.

V usage is TRBV29-1 and J usage is TRBJ1-3; D is unclear. Germline V CDR1 and CDR2: SQVTM, ANQGSEA. CDR3 length: 12 residues. Trimming took 4 bases from V and 4 from J, leaving 8 bases between them. CDR3 in amino acids: CSVVGRGNTIYF. CDR3 bases: TGCAGCGTTGTCGGCAGGGGAAACACCATATATTTT.